A single T cell receptor (beta chain) is shown here with its context. Its matching antigen is unknown. TCRdb itself ran the RT-PCR reads through MiXCR, one entry per CDR3 protein. The table records over 650,000 distinct CDR3 sequences, approximately 17% of them present only once. The data stem from a study of response to subunit inactivated influenza vaccine. Germline V gives CDR1 SGHTA, CDR2 FQGNSA. The V and J ends lost 6 bases and 5 bases respectively, with 13 bases between them. CDR3 length: 13 residues. Study-wide results and caveats: With each seasonal influenza vaccination, the authors suggested, few new T cells are recruited.

The chain couples TRBV7-2 to TRBJ2-5; a weak D match, TRBD2 (5 bases). This TCR was recovered from a man in his forties or fifties who received an inactivated influenza vaccine. Sequenced material: PBMCs from blood, taken roughly 5 days after vaccination. CDR3 sequence (DNA): TGTGCCAGCAGAACACCACCGGGGGAGACCCAGTACTTC. Translating it yields CASRTPPGETQYF.